The 10 T cell receptor beta chains given below trace back to one sample, sequenced in a study of identical twins. TCRdb processed the 5' RACE reads anew with MiXCR; each CDR3 protein has one entry. The sample yields 200,000 to 250,000 distinct CDR3 sequences, 6% to 8.5% seen once. This sample also appeared in a second study, on yellow fever vaccine responses in identical twins.

The sample consisted of CD8+ T cells sorted from blood. The receptors originated from a woman aged 18-29 years in good health.

This clonotype was counted ten times or more. This rearrangement joins TRBV2 to TRBJ2-3, with TRBD2 matching over 10 bases. CDR1 and CDR2 (germline): SNHLY, FYNNEI. V dropped 5 bases and J dropped 6; count of bases not matched to a gene: 17. The CDR3 contains 18 residues. The CDR3 spells CASSPPEGLAGLADTQYF. As DNA, the CDR3 is TGTGCCAGCAGTCCCCCAGAAGGTTTAGCGGGACTAGCGGATACGCAGTATTTT.

This clonotype was counted at least ten times. The V and J genes are TRBV5-1 and TRBJ2-3; D remains ambiguous. There are 13 residues in the CDR3. Germline loops: CDR1 SGHRS, CDR2 YFSETQ. The germline V and J ends were trimmed by 4 bases and 4 bases, with 10 bases remaining between them. Written as DNA, the CDR3 is TGCGCCAGCAGCCGCGTAGAGGCAGATACGCAGTATTTT. This codes for CASSRVEADTQYF.

This clonotype has ten or more counts. J is TRBJ1-5 and V is TRBV20-1, with D uncertain. The V end was cut by 1 base, the J end by 0 bases, with 7 bases between. Germline values: CDR1 DFQATT, CDR2 SNEGSKA (reference sequence). CDR3 size: 14 residues. The CDR3 here is CSARAAYSNQPQHF. The CDR3, as DNA: TGCAGTGCTAGAGCGGCATATAGCAATCAGCCCCAGCATTTT.

This clonotype showed up many times. The chain combines TRBV6-4 with TRBJ2-3, with 10 bases fitting TRBD2. Germline-derived CDR1 and CDR2 are MRHNA and SNTAGT. The CDR3 loop spans 16 amino acids. The V gene end was trimmed by 4 bases and the J gene end by 6 bases; junction bases not matched to a gene: 10. The CDR3 DNA follows: TGTGCCAGCAGTGCGGTGTCTAGCGGGGGTTCGGATACGCAGTATTTT. Its translation: CASSAVSSGGSDTQYF.

This clonotype was seen many times. The CDR3 reads CASSESMEGRYGGYTF. The CDR3 DNA reads TGCGCCAGCAGTGAGTCTATGGAGGGTCGCTATGGAGGCTACACCTTC. V is TRBV10-2 and J is TRBJ1-2; no clear D. V was shortened by 0 bases and J by 8 bases, with 19 bases between the two germline ends. CDR3 length: 16 residues. Germline CDR1 and CDR2: WSHSY and SAAADI.

The rearrangement links TRBV7-9 to TRBJ2-3; D assignment may be TRBD1 or TRBD2 (5 bases each). Trimming removed 5 bases at V and 0 bases at J, with 15 bases between. This CDR3 has 16 amino acids. CDR1 and CDR2 from the germline V gene are SEHNR and FQNEAQ (reference sequence). The CDR3 coding sequence is TGTGCCAGCAGCGACAAGGGTCGGGACAGCACAGATACGCAGTATTTT. Its translation: CASSDKGRDSTDTQYF.

The sample holds a few counts of this clonotype. The V gene is TRBV11-2, the J gene TRBJ2-7; D is possibly TRBD2 (6 bases). Germline CDR1 SGHAT, CDR2 FQNNGV. V gave up 5 bases and J gave up 3 bases, with 8 bases separating them. CDR3 length: 12 amino acids. The CDR3 sequence: CASSRTNYEQYV. The DNA for the CDR3 is TGTGCCAGCAGCAGGACTAACTACGAGCAGTACGTC.

This rearrangement joins TRBV9 to TRBJ2-3; D ambiguous. Germline-derived CDR1 and CDR2 are SGDLS and YYNGEE. With 4 bases removed from V and 2 bases from J, the gap between germline ends came to 11 bases. The CDR3 is made up of 14 amino acids. Here the CDR3 reads CASSPDGPTDTQYF. The CDR3, as DNA: TGTGCCAGCAGCCCCGACGGGCCCACAGATACGCAGTATTTT.

This clonotype came up a few times. J is TRBJ2-2 and V is TRBV9, with a tentative D call TRBD1 (6 bases). The CDR3 is made up of 13 amino acids. Germline V lookup: CDR1 SGDLS, CDR2 YYNGEE. V was cut by 7 bases and J by 0 bases, with 7 bases left in between. CDR3 bases: TGTGCCAGCGGGACACCGAACACCGGGGAGCTGTTTTTT. Its protein is CASGTPNTGELFF.

This clonotype was observed at least ten times. The V and J genes are TRBV7-9 and TRBJ2-5; TRBD2 matches at 14 bases. This CDR3 has 15 residues. Germline CDR1 and CDR2: SEHNR and FQNEAQ (reference sequence). After removal of 7 bases from V and 6 bases from J, the junction contained 7 bases not matched to a gene. The CDR3, as DNA: TGTGCCAGCACCACGACTAGCGGGGGGGCCCAGACCCAGTACTTC. This codes for CASTTTSGGAQTQYF.